This entry is about one T cell receptor beta chain. No antigen is known for it. The data derive from a study of monozygotic twins with cystic fibrosis. The V gene's germline CDR1 is SGHDT and CDR2 YYEEEE. The CDR3 spans 13 residues. Trimming took off 0 bases at V and 4 bases at J, with 8 bases between the two ends. Using immunoSEQ multiplex PCR, the repertoire was profiled, and TCRdb retains in-frame clones only, with some absent. The sample records more than 12,000 clones, around 84% being singletons. Study-wide results and limits: Monozygotic CF twins shared more identical nucleotide clonotypes than unrelated patients. In this small cohort, shared CDR3 numbers showed no association with age, concordance or disease severity. Co-twins had the most similar V usage for 13 of 16 pairs, J for 8. Low clonality (median roughly 0.0099) suggested a mostly naive repertoire.

The chain employs TRBV5-6 and TRBJ2-7; D gene uncertain. The receptor's source is a boy between 10 and 17 years old with cystic fibrosis. Sequenced material: blood. CDR3 sequence reads: CASSLGVGYEQYF. CDR3 sequence (DNA): TGTGCCAGCAGCTTGGGGGTAGGATACGAGCAGTACTTC.